This T cell receptor (beta chain) was recovered during a study of CD8 T cells in ankylosing spondylitis. TCRdb ran MiXCR on the 5' RACE reads and lists one entry per CDR3 protein. Found here are 220,000 or so distinct CDR3 sequences, about 10% of them singletons; the top ten hold approximately 20%. This clonotype was observed many times. The CDR3 is 15 residues long. The V gene's germline CDR1 is SGHRS and CDR2 YFSETQ. Between the trimmed V and J ends, which lost 0 bases and 4 bases, there was a span of 11 bases. The receptor was isolated from a male donor with ankylosing spondylitis or in good health (not recorded which). This chain connects TRBV5-1 to TRBJ1-5; maybe TRBD1 (5 bases). Sequenced material: blood, either unsorted or a sorted T cell fraction (not recorded which). CDR3 protein: CASSLGTGVNQPQHF. The DNA of the CDR3 is TGCGCCAGCAGCTTGGGGACGGGGGTTAATCAGCCCCAGCATTTT.